One and the same sample provided the 13 T cell receptor beta chains below, sequenced in a study of control samples from healthy donors and cancer patients. Measured with immunoSEQ multiplex PCR; TCRdb has only the in-frame clones, and not every one. The sample holds under 55,000 clones; more than 85% are singletons and the top ten take roughly 22%. Sequences were obtained from PBMCs. These receptor sequences come from a woman aged 35 to 49 with head and neck cancer.

In DNA form, the CDR3 reads TGTGCCAGCAGTATCCGACAGGGCCCCTACGAGCAGTACTTC. Its protein is CASSIRQGPYEQYF. The chain links TRBV6-4 to TRBJ2-7; 7 nucleotides line up with TRBD1. The germline V gene has CDR1 MRHNA and CDR2 SNTAGT. J lost 2 bases, V lost 5 bases, and 6 bases had no gene match. This CDR3 comprises 14 residues.

The chain combines TRBV3-1 (or the pseudogene TRBV3-2) with TRBJ2-7; no clear D. This CDR3 contains 11 residues. Trimming pared 4 bases from V and 1 base from J, leaving 2 bases between. CDR1 LGHDT and CDR2 YNNKEL come from the germline V gene (reference sequence). The CDR3 reads CASSLSYEQYF. The CDR3 coding sequence is TGTGCCAGCAGCCTTTCCTACGAGCAGTACTTC.

V usage is TRBV6-6 and J usage is TRBJ2-1; D might be TRBD1 (5 bases). V dropped 6 bases and J dropped 3 bases, with 12 bases sitting between them. Germline values: CDR1 MNHNY, CDR2 SVGAGI (reference sequence). The CDR3 covers 14 residues. The CDR3 coding sequence is TGTGCCAGCAGGGACCGACAGTACTACAATGAGCAGTTCTTC. Translation gives CASRDRQYYNEQFF.

The V gene is TRBV6-5, the J gene TRBJ2-1, with a possible D match to TRBD2 (6 bases). Trimming shortened V by 4 bases and J by 0 bases, and 10 bases separated the two germline ends. CDR1 and CDR2 from the germline V gene are MNHEY and SVGAGI. The CDR3 spans 15 residues. The CDR3 bases are TGTGCCAGCAGTTCTCGAGCGGGCTCCTACAATGAGCAGTTCTTC. Translated, it gives CASSSRAGSYNEQFF.

The chain carries TRBV28 and TRBJ2-3; 8 nucleotides match TRBD2. CDR1 and CDR2 (germline): MDHEN, SYDVKM. CDR3 size: 17 residues. With 5 bases clipped from V and 2 bases from J, the junction kept 12 bases outside the gene matches. The CDR3 sequence is CASSGPYSGEYTDTQYF. In nucleotides, the CDR3 is TGTGCCAGCAGTGGCCCTTATAGCGGGGAATACACAGATACGCAGTATTTT.

The rearrangement joins TRBV19 to TRBJ1-1; D gene uncertain. Germline values: CDR1 LNHDA, CDR2 SQIVND (reference sequence). The CDR3 is made up of 14 amino acids. V was pared by 3 bases and J by 0 bases, with 8 bases between. The CDR3 DNA reads TGTGCCAGTAGTATCGGTGGGGTGAACACTGAAGCTTTCTTT. Translating gives CASSIGGVNTEAFF.

CDR3 residues: CASSPSGQGFYEQYF. CDR3 bases: TGTGCCAGCAGCCCTAGTGGACAGGGGTTCTACGAGCAGTACTTC. This chain links TRBV5-4 with TRBJ2-7, with TRBD1 matching 9 bases. The CDR3 loop spans 15 amino acids. The germline CDR1 and CDR2 sequences are SGHNT and YYREEE (reference sequence). The V segment lost 4 bases and the J segment 3 bases; nucleotides outside the gene matches: 8.

The J gene is TRBJ2-7, the V gene TRBV5-1; D not certain. The CDR3 sequence is 13 residues long. The V gene's germline CDR1 is SGHRS and CDR2 YFSETQ. V was pared by 2 bases and J by 4 bases, with 10 bases between. CDR3 bases: TGCGCCAGCAGCTTAACTGAAGATTACGAGCAGTACTTC. Its translation: CASSLTEDYEQYF. Full variable domain (remainder filled in from reference TRBV5-1 and TRBJ2-7): KAGVTQTPRYLIKTRGQQVTLSCSPISGHRSVSWYQQTPGQGLQFLFEYFSETQRNKGNFPGRFSGRQFSNSRSEMNVSTLELGDSALYLCASSLTEDYEQYFGPGTRLTVT.

V gene TRBV3-1 (or the pseudogene TRBV3-2) combines with J gene TRBJ2-5; TRBD2 matches at 16 bases. After removal of 1 base from V and 4 bases from J, the junction contained 9 bases not matched to a gene. The CDR3 totals 19 residues. Germline V gene data show CDR1 as LGHDT and CDR2 as YNNKEL (reference sequence). The CDR3 sequence: CASSQAMGLAGGPSETQYF. The CDR3 nucleotides read TGTGCCAGCAGCCAAGCAATGGGACTAGCGGGGGGGCCCTCAGAGACCCAGTACTTC.

This clone was counted only a few times. The chain employs TRBV2 and TRBJ2-7; tentative D call: TRBD2 (6 bases). Germline CDR1 is SNHLY and CDR2 is FYNNEI. This CDR3 comprises 13 residues. The ends were cut back, 7 bases at V and 3 bases at J, with 13 bases in the middle. The CDR3, as DNA: TGTGCCAGCATTGGGGGGTGGTTCTACGAGCAGTACTTC. Its translation: CASIGGWFYEQYF.

The chain joins TRBV11-2 to TRBJ2-5; D is possibly TRBD1 or TRBD2 (5 bases each). The CDR3 sequence is 14 residues long. The germline V gene encodes CDR1 SGHAT and CDR2 FQNNGV. Trimming cost V 7 bases and J 5 bases, with 17 bases left between them. In DNA form, the CDR3 reads TGTGCCAGCACCCTCGCGACGGGACGGGAGACCCAGTACTTC. This translates into CASTLATGRETQYF.

This chain links TRBV28 with TRBJ1-1; D gene uncertain. Germline CDR1 and CDR2: MDHEN and SYDVKM. The CDR3 is 13 amino acids. V lost 8 bases and J 3 bases, leaving 13 bases between the germline ends. The DNA of the CDR3 is TGTGCCAGCGGATCTCGATTTTACACTGAAGCTTTCTTT. Translating it yields CASGSRFYTEAFF.

V usage is TRBV30 and J usage is TRBJ2-7; unclear D gene. The CDR3 sequence is 13 residues long. The V end was cut by 5 bases, the J end by 1 base, with 12 bases between. CDR1 is GTSNPN and CDR2 is SVGIG in the germline V gene (reference sequence). CDR3: CAWVPLSSYEQYF. Here the CDR3 DNA reads TGTGCCTGGGTCCCCCTATCTTCCTACGAGCAGTACTTC.